Following are 10 T cell receptor beta chains from one sample sequenced in a study of blood T cell repertoires in COVID-19 (dated by TCRdb to between 2020 and 2021). Receptor amplification or capture employed the immunoSEQ multiplex PCR assay. TCRdb's version of the immuneACCESS table is confined to in-frame rearrangements and falls short of the full clone set. An unresolved V gene accounts for under half of the shortfall where checked; the remainder is of unknown origin. This sample lists just over 35,000 clones; around 87% were detected once. 20% to 25% of the sample rests with the top ten. Sequencing was carried out using peripheral blood. These receptors were taken from a man between 60 and 70 years old with acute or convalescent COVID-19.

This chain joins TRBV9 and TRBJ1-1; 7 positions agree with TRBD1. The CDR3 consists of 14 residues. Losses at the gene ends were 3 bases for V and 0 bases for J; bases not matched to a gene: 2. The germline CDR1 and CDR2 sequences are SGDLS and YYNGEE. CDR3 sequence: CASSATGLNTEAFF. DNA of the CDR3: TGTGCCAGCAGCGCGACAGGGTTGAACACTGAAGCTTTCTTT. Based on the CDR3 plus reference TRBV9 and TRBJ1-1, the full variable domain is DSGVTQTPKHLITATGQRVTLRCSPRSGDLSVYWYQQSLDQGLQFLIQYYNGEERAKGNILERFSAQQFPDLHSELNLSSLELGDSALYFCASSATGLNTEAFFGQGTRLTVV.

This rearrangement joins TRBV28 to TRBJ2-5; D is unclear. The ends were cut back, 2 bases at V and 5 bases at J, with 3 bases in the middle. Per the germline V gene, CDR1 is MDHEN and CDR2 is SYDVKM. The CDR3 length is 11 residues. The CDR3 here is CASSLQETQYF. For the CDR3, the DNA is TGTGCCAGCAGTTTACAGGAGACCCAGTACTTC. The whole variable domain, remainder taken from reference TRBV28 and TRBJ2-5, is DVKVTQSSRYLVKRTGEKVFLECVQDMDHENMFWYRQDPGLGLRLIYFSYDVKMKEKGDIPEGYSVSREKKERFSLILESASTNQTSMYLCASSLQETQYFGPGTRLLVL.

The V and J genes are TRBV28 and TRBJ1-1, with D hard to call. This CDR3 region has 14 residues. Deletions cut 8 bases from V and 1 base from J, with 14 bases between. The germline CDR1 and CDR2 sequences are MDHEN and SYDVKM. CDR3 region: CASGAYYQNTEAFF. DNA of the CDR3: TGTGCCAGCGGAGCCTATTACCAGAACACTGAAGCTTTCTTT.

This clone turned up a few times. The chain combines TRBV6-6 with TRBJ1-3; unclear D gene. Germline V gene data show CDR1 as MNHNY and CDR2 as SVGAGI (reference sequence). The CDR3 runs 15 residues. Trimming removed 0 bases at V and 0 bases at J, with 6 bases between. The CDR3 region is CASSYSRDSGNTIYF. The CDR3 DNA reads TGTGCCAGCAGTTACTCGAGAGACTCTGGAAACACCATATATTTT.

The chain has TRBV5-4 and TRBJ2-1, with D unclear. V gave up 0 bases and J gave up 6 bases, with 7 bases separating them. Germline V gene sequence: CDR1 SGHNT, CDR2 YYREEE (reference sequence). The CDR3 covers 13 residues. Here the CDR3 DNA reads TGTGCCAGCAGCTTGGACAGTCGCAATGAGCAGTTCTTC. Protein: CASSLDSRNEQFF. Filled out from reference TRBV5-4 and TRBJ2-1, the complete variable domain reads ETGVTQSPTHLIKTRGQQVTLRCSSQSGHNTVSWYQQALGQGPQFIFQYYREEENGRGNFPPRFSGLQFPNYSSELNVNALELDDSALYLCASSLDSRNEQFFGPGTRLTVL.

This clone turned up a few times. The V call is TRBV5-5, the J call TRBJ1-5; 9 nucleotides align to TRBD1. There are 16 residues in the CDR3. V was pared by 0 bases and J by 6 bases, with 7 bases of the junction left unmatched. Germline CDR1 and CDR2: SGHKS and YYEKEE (reference sequence). This CDR3 is CASSLELGQGRQPQHF. The CDR3 coding sequence is TGTGCCAGCAGCTTGGAGCTGGGACAGGGTCGTCAGCCCCAGCATTTT.

The V call is TRBV5-6, the J call TRBJ1-1, with D unclear. The germline V gene has CDR1 SGHDT and CDR2 YYEEEE. V shed 3 bases and J shed 2 bases, with 8 bases lying between them. The CDR3 contains 13 residues. The CDR3, as DNA: TGTGCCAGCAGCTATTGGACTAACACTGAAGCTTTCTTT. Translation gives CASSYWTNTEAFF. Full variable domain (missing parts from reference TRBV5-6 and TRBJ1-1): DAGVTQSPTHLIKTRGQQVTLRCSPKSGHDTVSWYQQALGQGPQFIFQYYEEEERQRGNFPDRFSGHQFPNYSSELNVNALLLGDSALYLCASSYWTNTEAFFGQGTRLTVV.

This clone appeared a single time. V is TRBV20-1 and J is TRBJ2-2; 7 bases map to TRBD2. CDR1 is DFQATT, CDR2 SNEGSKA, per germline (reference sequence). The CDR3 is 12 residues long. V shed 3 bases, J shed 8 bases, and the junction held 3 bases outside the gene matches. The CDR3 loop reads CSASGREGELFF. CDR3 nucleotide sequence: TGCAGTGCTAGTGGGAGGGAGGGGGAGCTGTTTTTT.

The chain couples TRBV15 to TRBJ1-5, with 8 bases that match TRBD1. Losses at the gene ends were 0 bases for V and 10 bases for J; bases not matched to a gene: 8. This CDR3 is built from 15 residues. Germline V CDR1 and CDR2: LNHNV, YYDKDF (reference sequence). Here the CDR3 reads CATSRDQSGGGPQHF. The CDR3 region has the DNA TGTGCCACCAGCAGAGATCAATCAGGGGGCGGACCCCAGCATTTT.

This chain connects TRBV7-2 to TRBJ2-1; 12 bases are shared with TRBD2. V trimming: 0 bases; J trimming: 2 bases; junction bases outside the gene matches: 8. The CDR3 has 19 amino acids. Germline values: CDR1 SGHTA, CDR2 FQGNSA. As DNA, the CDR3 is TGTGCCAGCAGCTTAGCAGGGTCCCTAGCGGGAGGGGCCTACAATGAGCAGTTCTTC. Translating it yields CASSLAGSLAGGAYNEQFF.